Included here is one T cell receptor beta chain sequence, with context. This clonotype was picked up a small number of times. Its target antigen remains unknown. No quality values exist for individual bases; no much larger clone is one base distant. Libraries of naive CD8 T cells were generated from about 19,000 to 1,100,000 sorted cells, with 10%, 30% or 50% of the purified RNA used. Naive CD8 T cells were FACS-sorted as CD8+CD4-CCR7+CD45RA+ on a BD FACSAria II into RLT Plus buffer. To test detection sensitivity, Jurkat RNA equal to ten TCR copies was added to samples of about 20,000-1,000,000 naive CD8 T cells. Enrichment of CD8 T cells was performed with RosetteSep CD8+ T Cell Enrichment Cocktail and Ficoll-Paque, after which ACK red cell lysis was carried out. This entry belongs to a study of molecular identifiers for immune sequencing clone quantification (dated by TCRdb to the late 2010s). General notes on the study: For a replicate experiment, RNA from approximately 20,000 or 100,000 naive CD8 T cells was divided into five aliquots, and four of the five aliquots were sequenced. This methods study benchmarked molecular-identifier clustering-based TCR repertoire sequencing (MIDCIRS) and TCR RNA copy counting, using CD8 T cells to do so.

Libraries were constructed by PCR. These reads were obtained on a NextSeq 500. Preparation of bulk TCR libraries followed a previously described approach, with the TCR primers listed in Table S5. The Qiagen AllPrep DNA/RNA kit was used to purify total RNA. Before any analysis, reads coming from multiple sequencing runs of the same library were combined into one pool. In the authors' own workflow: Reads were retained only if an exact TCR constant sequence was present, and the retained reads were trimmed to 150 nt and grouped according to their 12-nt molecular barcodes. Reads in each barcode group were sub-clustered using a 15% Levenshtein threshold, and a quality-weighted consensus sequence was built for each RNA molecule. Non-functional sequences were filtered out, along with any lower-count sequence sitting one edit away from another sequence. Based on a fit of two negative binomial distributions, barcode sub-clusters having less than 20% of the maximum read count were discarded. TCRdb reprocessed the public reads (quality trimming at Q25 with fastp, clone calling with MiXCR) and kept in-frame beta chains. Under each unique CDR3 protein, matching rows form one entry showing the most common genes and DNA. The authors' filters were not applied to this entry. The sample profile shows some 590,000 distinct CDR3 sequences; 25% of them were found once. The ten largest account for about 0.81% of the sample.

Study-level results and caveats: Identical TCR molecules sharing a barcode could cause highly expanded clone sizes to be underestimated. The naive libraries included spiked-in Jurkat TCR RNA (about nine copies' worth), and this Jurkat TCR RNA is not part of the donor repertoire. In CMV-specific effector cells, over 98% of molecules were held by clones above 20 RNA copies, whereas under 1% of molecules were held by such clones in naive cells. Spiked-in Jurkat TCR RNA equivalent to a single cell was reported to be detectable even among over 800,000 naive CD8 T cells. Without barcode sub-clustering, chimeric consensus sequences inflated TCR diversity; chimeras reached as high as 47%. Modeling gave about 3 recovered TCR RNA copies per cell versus 9.5 to 10 by digital PCR, implying around 31% capture efficiency.

From cysteine to phenylalanine, the CDR3 is 18 amino acids long. Kept here is only the CDR3 DNA, which spans 54 bases and is read in frame from base 1. Specimen: naive CD8+ T cells from blood, with Jurkat cell RNA spiked in. The cell subset or site label, as the study defines it: FACS-sorted CD8+CD4-CCR7+CD45RA+ naive T cells. In this chain, TRBV21-1 is recombined with TRBJ2-7; the D call TRBD1 from the table was never checked on the DNA. TRBV21-1 is described as a pseudogene. The receptor was isolated from a human donor in good health. Some libraries in this study had Jurkat cell RNA spiked in. The nucleotide sequence is given as TGTGCCAGCAGCAAAGAGAGGGGTTCCAGACTGCTCTCCTACGAGCAGTACTTC. Its protein product is CASSKERGSRLLSYEQYF.